These 32 T cell receptor beta chains were all obtained from the same sample, sequenced in a study of cytomegalovirus exposure and HLA in healthy donors (dated by TCRdb to 2016 to 2017). The receptor library was made with the immunoSEQ multiplex PCR assay. For the multiplex PCR, a mixture combining 60 forward primers for TCR Vbeta segments and 13 reverse primers for TCR Jbeta segments was used. TCRdb holds this immuneACCESS table with in-frame rearrangements only. Some clones are missing; in checked studies, unresolved V genes explain under half, and the rest has no known cause. For this sample there are roughly 140,000 clones; about 80% appear just once. The ten most abundant clones make up about 4.3% of the sample. Sequenced: PBMCs. The receptors originated from a man in his forties or fifties in good health and CMV-seronegative.

DNA for the CDR3: TGTGCCAGCAGCCCAAGAGTTAGCGGGGGGCTTATGGGCGAGACCCAGTACTTC. Its translation is CASSPRVSGGLMGETQYF. The chain joins TRBV7-9 to TRBJ2-5, with 10 bases lining up with TRBD2. The CDR3 is 18 amino acids. Germline CDR1 reads SEHNR; CDR2 reads FQNEAQ (reference sequence). V lost 5 bases and J lost 5; bases outside the gene matches: 17. Using reference TRBV7-9 and TRBJ2-5 for the parts outside the CDR3, the full variable domain is DTGVSQNPRHKITKRGQNVTFRCDPISEHNRLYWYRQTLGQGPEFLTYFQNEAQLEKSRLLSDRFSAERPKGSFSTLEIQRTEQGDSAMYLCASSPRVSGGLMGETQYFGPGTRLLVL.

V usage is TRBV6-1 and J usage is TRBJ2-5; possibly TRBD2 for D (5 bases). CDR1 and CDR2 from the germline V gene are MNHNS and SASEGT. The CDR3 length is 13 residues. Trimming cost V 3 bases and J 6 bases, with 11 bases left between them. As DNA, the CDR3 is TGTGCCAGCAGTGAGATGCTAGCAAAGACCCAGTACTTC. This sequence encodes CASSEMLAKTQYF.

The chain couples TRBV5-8 to TRBJ1-6; D might be TRBD1 (6 bases). CDR3 length: 16 amino acids. Looked up from germline, CDR1 is SGHTS and CDR2 is YDEGEE. With 2 bases removed from V and 7 bases from J, the gap between germline ends came to 16 bases. CDR3 region: CASSFPAGDFNSPLHF. The CDR3 nucleotides read TGTGCCAGCAGCTTTCCTGCAGGGGATTTCAATTCACCCCTCCACTTT.

The rearrangement links TRBV30 to TRBJ2-5, with 15 bases that match TRBD2. Unmatched junction bases numbered 12, after V lost 5 bases and J lost 5 bases. CDR1 and CDR2 from the germline V gene are GTSNPN and SVGIG (reference sequence). CDR3 size: 17 residues. The CDR3 nucleotides are TGTGCCTGGGCTGGGGGGACTAGCGGGGGGCAGGGGGAGACCCAGTACTTC. Translated, it gives CAWAGGTSGGQGETQYF.

This chain connects TRBV9 to TRBJ2-7; 8 nucleotides match TRBD2. J was trimmed by 2 bases and V by 0 bases; bases with no gene match: 4. This CDR3 region has 15 residues. Germline values: CDR1 SGDLS, CDR2 YYNGEE. The CDR3 loop reads CASSVGVGGAYEQYF. DNA of the CDR3: TGTGCCAGCAGCGTAGGGGTCGGGGGGGCCTACGAGCAGTACTTC.

This chain connects TRBV28 to TRBJ1-5; 9 positions agree with TRBD1. With V trimmed by 2 bases and J by 7 bases, 6 bases remained unmatched. This CDR3 spans 15 amino acids. Germline V gene data show CDR1 as MDHEN and CDR2 as SYDVKM. The CDR3 here is CASSLGTGSSQPQHF. CDR3 in DNA: TGTGCCAGCAGTTTAGGGACAGGGTCAAGCCAGCCCCAGCATTTT.

This clone was counted once. J is TRBJ1-1 and V is TRBV25-1; no reliable D call. Germline assignment: CDR1 MGHDK and CDR2 SYGVNS. Trimming removed 6 bases from V and 4 bases from J, with 9 bases in between. The CDR3 length is 12 residues. Here the CDR3 DNA reads TGTGCCAGCAGCCCTCTCGGCACTGAAGCTTTCTTT. This codes for CASSPLGTEAFF.

This chain connects TRBV7-3 to TRBJ1-5; D remains unclear. CDR3 size: 13 residues. V lost 1 base and J lost 3, with 4 bases in between. The germline V gene encodes CDR1 SGHTA and CDR2 FQGTGA. The CDR3 region has the DNA TGTGCCAGCAGCTTAAGGGCCAATCAGCCCCAGCATTTT. Translated: CASSLRANQPQHF. The variable domain in full, with the rest retrieved from reference TRBV7-3 and TRBJ1-5, is GAGVSQTPSNKVTEKGKYVELRCDPISGHTALYWYRQSLGQGPEFLIYFQGTGAADDSGLPNDRFFAVRPEGSVSTLKIQRTERGDSAVYLCASSLRANQPQHFGDGTRLSIL.

V and J are TRBV19 and TRBJ1-6; 8 bases align to TRBD1. V lost 6 bases to trimming and J lost 8 bases; unmatched junction nucleotides: 15. The CDR3 has 17 amino acids. The germline V gene has CDR1 LNHDA and CDR2 SQIVND (reference sequence). The CDR3 reads CASRYVRGPGNDSPLHF. The CDR3, as DNA: TGTGCCAGTAGATACGTCAGGGGGCCTGGGAATGATTCACCCCTCCACTTT.

J is TRBJ2-7 and V is TRBV4-1; a weak D match, TRBD1 (6 bases). Germline V gives CDR1 MGHRA, CDR2 YSYEKL. The V and J ends lost 3 bases and 0 bases respectively, with 12 bases between them. This CDR3 has 15 amino acids. CDR3 sequence: CASSQGRTASYEQYF. The CDR3 DNA is TGCGCCAGCAGCCAGGGAAGGACAGCCTCCTACGAGCAGTACTTC.

The V call is TRBV5-1, the J call TRBJ2-1; a possible D gene is TRBD2 (6 bases). The germline gives CDR1 SGHRS, CDR2 YFSETQ. With 1 base removed from V and 2 bases from J, the gap between germline ends came to 16 bases. There are 17 residues in the CDR3. Here the CDR3 reads CASSLSAQGRPYNEQFF. The CDR3 nucleotides are TGCGCCAGCAGCTTGTCAGCCCAAGGGAGGCCCTACAATGAGCAGTTCTTC.

The chain recombines TRBV6-1 with TRBJ1-6; the D is unclear. The CDR3 totals 13 residues. Germline-derived CDR1 and CDR2 are MNHNS and SASEGT. The V end lost 6 bases, the J end lost 13 bases, and 16 bases lay between the germline ends. The CDR3 nucleotides read TGTGCCAGCAGCGGGGAAATCACATTCCCCCTCCACTTT. Residues: CASSGEITFPLHF.

The chain has TRBV7-2 and TRBJ1-1; no clear D gene. In germline, CDR1 is SGHTA, CDR2 FQGNSA. The CDR3 sequence is 14 residues long. Between the trimmed V and J ends, which lost 3 bases and 0 bases, there was a span of 8 bases. The CDR3 spells CASSLARLNTEAFF. In DNA form, the CDR3 reads TGTGCCAGCAGCTTGGCCAGGCTGAACACTGAAGCTTTCTTT.

The V gene is TRBV6-5, the J gene TRBJ2-1; 8 positions agree with TRBD2. V lost 2 bases and J lost 12; bases outside the gene matches: 6. CDR1 and CDR2 (germline): MNHEY, SVGAGI. This CDR3 has 13 residues. The CDR3 region has the DNA TGTGCCAGCAGTTACGATCGGGAGGGGATGCAGTTCTTC. The encoded protein is CASSYDREGMQFF.

This clone was observed a single time. The chain uses TRBV4-1 and TRBJ1-5, with TRBD1 matching over 11 bases. V dropped 2 bases and J dropped 6; count of bases not matched to a gene: 3. This CDR3 has 15 amino acids. The germline V gene encodes CDR1 MGHRA and CDR2 YSYEKL. This CDR3 reads CASSQTGTGGQPQHF. The CDR3 nucleotides read TGCGCCAGCAGCCAAACCGGGACAGGGGGTCAGCCCCAGCATTTT.

This chain uses TRBV5-6 with TRBJ1-1, with a possible D match to TRBD1 (5 bases). CDR1 is SGHDT, CDR2 YYEEEE, per germline. The CDR3 is 15 amino acids. V was shortened by 3 bases and J by 4 bases, with 16 bases between the two germline ends. The CDR3 bases are TGTGCCAGCAGCTCGAGCGGGGTGGGGGGCACTGAAGCTTTCTTT. Translating gives CASSSSGVGGTEAFF.

The chain is built from TRBV29-1 and TRBJ1-5, with 10 bases lining up with TRBD1. Trimming cost V 6 bases and J 2 bases; bases outside gene matches: 7. This CDR3 region has 15 residues. Germline lookup yields CDR1 SQVTM and CDR2 ANQGSEA. CDR3 nucleotide sequence: TGCAGCGTCGCGACAGGGGGCGCGGGCAATCAGCCCCAGCATTTT. This gives the protein CSVATGGAGNQPQHF.

CDR3 sequence reads: CASSPGQAQETQYF. The CDR3 nucleotides read TGTGCCAGCAGCCCGGGACAGGCCCAAGAGACCCAGTACTTC. This chain uses TRBV11-3 with TRBJ2-5; TRBD1 agrees at 8 bases. The V gene's germline CDR1 is SGHNT and CDR2 YENEEA. Trimming removed 5 bases from V and 1 base from J; junction bases left unmatched: 3. The CDR3 length is 14 residues.

This chain joins TRBV27 and TRBJ1-5; D is unresolved. The V gene lost 5 bases and the J gene lost 3 bases, with 14 bases spanning the gap. This CDR3 is 15 amino acids long. Germline CDR1 MNHEY, CDR2 SMNVEV (reference sequence). CDR3 residues: CASSHSGELNQPQHF. The CDR3, as DNA: TGTGCCAGCAGTCATAGCGGGGAGCTCAATCAGCCCCAGCATTTT.

The V call is TRBV28, the J call TRBJ1-2, with 9 bases matching TRBD1. Per germline, CDR1 MDHEN and CDR2 SYDVKM. V trimming: 5 bases; J trimming: 1 base; junction bases outside the gene matches: 11. The CDR3 is 17 residues long. CDR3 residues: CASSVSGQGEGNYGYTF. In DNA, the CDR3 is TGTGCCAGCAGTGTCTCGGGACAGGGAGAGGGTAACTATGGCTACACCTTC.

The chain uses TRBV2 and TRBJ2-2, with D unclear. CDR1 and CDR2 from the germline V gene are SNHLY and FYNNEI. The V end was cut by 6 bases, the J end by 1 base, with 9 bases between. The CDR3 consists of 14 residues. CDR3 residues: CASRVNRNTGELFF. The CDR3 bases are TGTGCCAGCAGAGTCAACAGGAACACCGGGGAGCTGTTTTTT.

V gene TRBV7-9 combines with J gene TRBJ2-3; 8 bases map to TRBD1. CDR1 and CDR2 from the germline V gene are SEHNR and FQNEAQ (reference sequence). Trimming took 2 bases from V and 4 from J; bases not matched to a gene: 5. The CDR3 runs to 15 residues. CDR3 residues: CASSLSTGGSDTQYF. The CDR3, as DNA: TGTGCCAGCAGCTTATCAACAGGGGGATCAGATACGCAGTATTTT.

J is TRBJ1-3 and V is TRBV7-2; possibly TRBD1 for D (5 bases). V shed 5 bases and J shed 3 bases, with 26 bases lying between them. The CDR3 totals 19 residues. The germline V gene encodes CDR1 SGHTA and CDR2 FQGNSA. CDR3 sequence (DNA): TGTGCCAGCAGCCCGCAGCCGGTTGCGGGGGTAGGGTTTGGAAACACCATATATTTT. This codes for CASSPQPVAGVGFGNTIYF.

The V and J genes are TRBV27 and TRBJ1-2; tentative D call: TRBD1 (6 bases). This CDR3 is 13 amino acids long. V lost 6 bases and J 8 bases, leaving 16 bases between the germline ends. Germline CDR1 MNHEY, CDR2 SMNVEV (reference sequence). CDR3: CASRYRAVGGYTF. In DNA, the CDR3 is TGTGCCAGCAGATACAGGGCGGTGGGGGGCTACACCTTC.

The V gene is TRBV27, the J gene TRBJ2-5; D might be TRBD1 (6 bases). The J call may be mistaken, given a closer DNA end match to TRBJ2-7. Per germline, CDR1 MNHEY and CDR2 SMNVEV (reference sequence). There are 14 residues in the CDR3. CDR3 sequence: CASSFETGPYEQYF. The CDR3 DNA follows: TGTGCCAGCAGTTTTGAGACAGGCCCCTACGAGCAGTACTTC.

The chain uses TRBV27 and TRBJ1-6; D is uncertain. V was cut by 2 bases and J by 4 bases, with 6 bases left in between. Germline V gene sequence: CDR1 MNHEY, CDR2 SMNVEV (reference sequence). This CDR3 has 14 amino acids. As DNA, the CDR3 is TGTGCCAGCAGTTTACAGGATTATAATTCACCCCTCCACTTT. It encodes CASSLQDYNSPLHF.

This chain uses TRBV5-1 with TRBJ1-5; D ambiguous. The CDR3 is 14 amino acids. CDR1 SGHRS and CDR2 YFSETQ come from the germline V gene. V lost 0 bases and J 3 bases, leaving 7 bases between the germline ends. The CDR3 DNA sequence: TGCGCCAGCAGCTTGGGAGGTCACAATCAGCCCCAGCATTTT. The encoded protein is CASSLGGHNQPQHF. Variable domain in full (rest from reference TRBV5-1 and TRBJ1-5): KAGVTQTPRYLIKTRGQQVTLSCSPISGHRSVSWYQQTPGQGLQFLFEYFSETQRNKGNFPGRFSGRQFSNSRSEMNVSTLELGDSALYLCASSLGGHNQPQHFGDGTRLSIL.

The chain links TRBV7-9 to TRBJ2-4; the match to TRBD2 covers 9 bases. V trimming: 2 bases; J trimming: 9 bases; junction bases outside the gene matches: 2. Germline CDR1 reads SEHNR; CDR2 reads FQNEAQ (reference sequence). This CDR3 region has 13 residues. The CDR3 sequence: CASSLLAGFIQYF. CDR3 sequence (DNA): TGTGCCAGCAGCTTACTAGCGGGGTTCATTCAGTACTTC.

This clone was counted only a few times. The chain carries TRBV28 and TRBJ2-5; TRBD1 aligns across 10 bases. Germline V gene data show CDR1 as MDHEN and CDR2 as SYDVKM. The J segment lost 5 bases and the V segment lost 5 bases, leaving 11 bases of the junction unmatched. The CDR3 is made up of 16 amino acids. The CDR3 sequence: CASSTSDRGKRETQYF. The DNA for the CDR3 is TGTGCCAGCAGTACCTCGGACAGGGGGAAACGTGAGACCCAGTACTTC.

This chain connects TRBV19 to TRBJ1-5; a weak D match, TRBD1 (6 bases). This CDR3 has 16 amino acids. V dropped 6 bases and J dropped 1 base, with 16 bases sitting between them. Germline V gives CDR1 LNHDA, CDR2 SQIVND (reference sequence). The CDR3 spells CASRGRGGLSNQPQHF. CDR3 DNA: TGTGCCAGTAGGGGCAGGGGAGGGCTGAGCAATCAGCCCCAGCATTTT.

V gene TRBV5-1 combines with J gene TRBJ2-5, with 12 bases that match TRBD2. This CDR3 has 16 amino acids. Germline V gene sequence: CDR1 SGHRS, CDR2 YFSETQ. The V and J ends lost 5 bases and 0 bases, in that order; junction bases with no gene match: 5. CDR3 region: CASRTSGGQYQETQYF. The CDR3 DNA reads TGCGCCAGCAGGACTAGCGGGGGCCAGTACCAAGAGACCCAGTACTTC.

This clone was counted a single time. The chain recombines TRBV6-5 with TRBJ2-5; 13 bases are shared with TRBD2. The V and J ends lost 7 bases and 4 bases, in that order; junction bases with no gene match: 6. Germline-derived CDR1 and CDR2 are MNHEY and SVGAGI. This CDR3 comprises 15 residues. The CDR3 coding sequence is TGTGCCAGCACCGTACTAGCGGGGGGGAGAGAGACCCAGTACTTC. Its protein is CASTVLAGGRETQYF.